A selection of T cell receptor beta chains follows, all from one sample in a study of T cells after yellow fever vaccination. TCRdb re-derived calls from the 5' RACE reads in MiXCR, one entry per CDR3 protein. The sample lists around 300,000 distinct CDR3 sequences, approximately 4.5% seen once, with roughly a fifth in the top ten. Material: PBMCs, obtained 15 days after the yellow fever booster vaccination. All receptors come from a young man who received the YFV17D yellow fever vaccine. CDR3s include the opening cysteine and the closing phenylalanine or tryptophan. The D gene is left open where the match is weak. Some rows have no size entry. The others give once, few or many, or a class for an expanded clone.

abundance: many
d_gene: TRBD1
v_gene: TRBV9
j_gene: TRBJ1-3
CDR3aa: CASSEQGAGNTIYF
CDR3nt: TGTGCCAGCAGTGAACAGGGGGCGGGAAACACCATATATTTT

abundance: many
d_gene: TRBD2
v_gene: TRBV12-3/TRBV12-4
j_gene: TRBJ2-1
CDR3aa: CASSFLGGGVHEQFF
CDR3nt: TGTGCCAGCAGTTTTCTTGGCGGGGGAGTTCATGAGCAGTTCTTC

abundance: few
d_gene: NA
v_gene: TRBV29-1
j_gene: TRBJ1-4
CDR3aa: CSAGENIGKLFF
CDR3nt: TGCAGCGCAGGAGAAAATATAGGGAAACTGTTTTTT

abundance: few
d_gene: NA
v_gene: TRBV4-3
j_gene: TRBJ2-7
CDR3aa: CASSQERPFLGSSYEQYF
CDR3nt: TGCGCCAGCAGCCAAGAAAGGCCCTTTCTAGGGAGCTCCTACGAGCAGTACTTC

abundance: few
d_gene: NA
v_gene: TRBV15
j_gene: TRBJ1-6
CDR3aa: CATSRDPRGKDSPLHF
CDR3nt: TGTGCCACCAGCAGAGATCCTCGGGGGAAGGATTCACCCCTCCACTTT

abundance: many
d_gene: NA
v_gene: TRBV12-3/TRBV12-4
j_gene: TRBJ1-1
CDR3aa: CASSLRAAEAFF
CDR3nt: TGTGCCAGCAGTTTGAGGGCAGCCGAAGCTTTCTTT

abundance: NA
d_gene: TRBD1
v_gene: TRBV27
j_gene: TRBJ2-5
CDR3aa: CASSLWFGQAETQYF
CDR3nt: TGTGCCAGCAGTTTGTGGTTCGGACAGGCGGAGACCCAGTACTTC

abundance: few
d_gene: NA
v_gene: TRBV4-2
j_gene: TRBJ1-5
CDR3aa: CASSQEGSNSNQPQHF
CDR3nt: TGTGCCAGCAGCCAAGAGGGATCGAATAGCAATCAGCCCCAGCATTTT

abundance: many
d_gene: NA
v_gene: TRBV7-9
j_gene: TRBJ1-1
CDR3aa: CASSLAVGGNTEAFF
CDR3nt: TGTGCCAGCAGCCTTGCGGTTGGGGGGAACACTGAAGCTTTCTTT

abundance: NA
d_gene: NA
v_gene: TRBV5-4
j_gene: TRBJ2-3
CDR3aa: CASSRDVSTDTQYF
CDR3nt: TGTGCCAGCAGTCGGGACGTGAGCACAGATACGCAGTATTTT

abundance: many
d_gene: NA
v_gene: TRBV27
j_gene: TRBJ1-1
CDR3aa: CASSPGLRNTEAFF
CDR3nt: TGTGCCAGCAGTCCCGGACTGAGGAACACTGAAGCTTTCTTT

abundance: NA
d_gene: TRBD1
v_gene: TRBV18
j_gene: TRBJ2-1
CDR3aa: CASSLTSPGQGNEQFF
CDR3nt: TGTGCCAGCTCGCTAACGTCTCCGGGACAGGGCAATGAGCAGTTCTTC

abundance: few
d_gene: NA
v_gene: TRBV5-1
j_gene: TRBJ2-5
CDR3aa: CASSLSNAVQETQYF
CDR3nt: TGCGCCAGCAGCCTCTCTAATGCGGTCCAAGAGACCCAGTACTTC

abundance: NA
d_gene: TRBD1
v_gene: TRBV6-5
j_gene: TRBJ2-2
CDR3aa: CASSYVQGATGELFF
CDR3nt: TGTGCAAGCAGTTATGTACAGGGGGCCACCGGGGAGCTGTTTTTT

abundance: many
d_gene: TRBD2
v_gene: TRBV7-2
j_gene: TRBJ2-2
CDR3aa: CASSLDGAGAGELFF
CDR3nt: TGTGCCAGCAGCTTAGACGGGGCGGGGGCCGGGGAGCTGTTTTTT

abundance: few
d_gene: NA
v_gene: TRBV6-2/TRBV6-3
j_gene: TRBJ2-3
CDR3aa: CASSRHPTDTQYF
CDR3nt: TGTGCCAGCAGCCGTCACCCCACAGATACGCAGTATTTT

abundance: many
d_gene: NA
v_gene: TRBV29-1
j_gene: TRBJ1-1
CDR3aa: CSVRARLGTEAFF
CDR3nt: TGCAGCGTACGGGCCAGGTTGGGCACTGAAGCTTTCTTT

abundance: NA
d_gene: NA
v_gene: TRBV10-1
j_gene: TRBJ2-7
CDR3aa: CASSEGQEPYEQYF
CDR3nt: TGCGCCAGCAGTGAAGGGCAGGAGCCCTACGAGCAGTACTTC

abundance: many
d_gene: TRBD2
v_gene: TRBV7-2
j_gene: TRBJ2-3
CDR3aa: CASRSGGAADTQYF
CDR3nt: TGTGCCAGCCGTAGCGGGGGGGCCGCAGATACGCAGTATTTT

abundance: many
d_gene: TRBD2
v_gene: TRBV20-1
j_gene: TRBJ2-5
CDR3aa: CSAQLGGGARETQYF
CDR3nt: TGCAGTGCTCAATTGGGCGGGGGGGCCCGGGAGACCCAGTACTTC

abundance: many
d_gene: TRBD1
v_gene: TRBV6-1
j_gene: TRBJ1-2
CDR3aa: CASSEGDRPLGYTF
CDR3nt: TGTGCCAGCAGTGAAGGGGACAGACCTCTGGGCTACACCTTC

abundance: few
d_gene: NA
v_gene: TRBV10-3
j_gene: TRBJ2-2
CDR3aa: CAISGTGELFF
CDR3nt: TGTGCCATCAGTGGCACCGGGGAGCTGTTTTTT

abundance: NA
d_gene: NA
v_gene: TRBV3-1
j_gene: TRBJ2-3
CDR3aa: CASSQGAPFENRAPTDTQYF
CDR3nt: TGTGCCAGCAGCCAAGGGGCCCCTTTCGAAAACAGGGCGCCAACAGATACGCAGTATTTT

abundance: many
d_gene: NA
v_gene: TRBV7-2
j_gene: TRBJ2-2
CDR3aa: CASSLPRDTGELFF
CDR3nt: TGTGCCAGCAGCCTACCCAGGGACACCGGGGAGCTGTTTTTT

abundance: NA
d_gene: TRBD2
v_gene: TRBV24-1
j_gene: TRBJ2-3
CDR3aa: CATMPAGGEDDTQYF
CDR3nt: TGTGCCACCATGCCGGCGGGGGGAGAGGACGATACGCAGTATTTT

abundance: few
d_gene: TRBD2
v_gene: TRBV5-4
j_gene: TRBJ2-3
CDR3aa: CASSPELSGGSDTQYF
CDR3nt: TGTGCCAGCAGCCCCGAACTTAGCGGGGGGTCAGATACGCAGTATTTT

abundance: many
d_gene: NA
v_gene: TRBV20-1
j_gene: TRBJ2-3
CDR3aa: CSARVGGDTQYF
CDR3nt: TGCAGTGCTAGAGTGGGGGGAGATACGCAGTATTTT

abundance: NA
d_gene: NA
v_gene: TRBV6-1
j_gene: TRBJ1-5
CDR3aa: CASSAGSGPQHF
CDR3nt: TGTGCCAGCAGTGCGGGGTCGGGGCCCCAGCATTTT

abundance: few
d_gene: TRBD1
v_gene: TRBV20-1
j_gene: TRBJ1-2
CDR3aa: CSATQGAGYGYTF
CDR3nt: TGCAGTGCTACCCAGGGGGCTGGCTATGGCTACACCTTC

abundance: many
d_gene: NA
v_gene: TRBV24-1
j_gene: TRBJ2-4
CDR3aa: CATSDAGAITNIQYF
CDR3nt: TGTGCCACCAGTGATGCAGGGGCTATAACGAACATTCAGTACTTC

abundance: many
d_gene: NA
v_gene: TRBV28
j_gene: TRBJ1-6
CDR3aa: CASSLYAHPNSPLHF
CDR3nt: TGTGCCAGCAGTTTATATGCACACCCGAATTCACCCCTCCACTTT

abundance: many
d_gene: TRBD2
v_gene: TRBV6-5
j_gene: TRBJ2-5
CDR3aa: CASRRLSGGNQETQYF
CDR3nt: TGTGCCAGCAGGCGCTTGAGCGGGGGAAATCAAGAGACCCAGTACTTC

abundance: NA
d_gene: NA
v_gene: TRBV28
j_gene: TRBJ1-6
CDR3aa: CASRALVNSPLHF
CDR3nt: TGTGCCAGCAGGGCTTTAGTAAATTCACCCCTCCACTTT

abundance: many
d_gene: NA
v_gene: TRBV4-1
j_gene: TRBJ2-7
CDR3aa: CASRGRDTGTYEQYF
CDR3nt: TGCGCCAGCAGGGGCCGGGACACGGGAACCTACGAGCAGTACTTC